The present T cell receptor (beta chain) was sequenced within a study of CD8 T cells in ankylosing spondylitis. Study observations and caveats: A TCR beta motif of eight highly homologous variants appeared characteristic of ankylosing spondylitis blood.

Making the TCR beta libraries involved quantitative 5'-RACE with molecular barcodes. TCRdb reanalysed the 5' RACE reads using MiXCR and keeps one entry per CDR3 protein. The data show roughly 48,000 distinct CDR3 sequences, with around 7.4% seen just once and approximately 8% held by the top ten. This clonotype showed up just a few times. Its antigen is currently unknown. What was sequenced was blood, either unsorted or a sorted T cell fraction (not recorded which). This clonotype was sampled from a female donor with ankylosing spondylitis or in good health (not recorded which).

Here the CDR3 DNA reads TGCGCCAGCAGCCAAGAAGCCGGGCCAAACGGCTATGGCTACACCTTC. Protein sequence: CASSQEAGPNGYGYTF. V gene TRBV4-1 combines with J gene TRBJ1-2, with D unclear. Germline V CDR1 and CDR2: MGHRA, YSYEKL. CDR3 size: 16 residues. Trimming cost V 0 bases and J 4 bases, with 15 bases left between them.